This T cell receptor (beta chain) was obtained from a study of shared clonotypes between healthy human individuals. Findings and limits, study-wide: Depth of sequencing was expected to influence donor clonotype sharing.

Points on this clone: Antigen: not known.

V was clipped by 9 bases and J by 3 bases; unmatched bases: 7. Germline V gives CDR1 MDHEN, CDR2 SYDVKM. The CDR3 is 14 residues long. Researchers divided each subset's genomic DNA evenly across several immunoSEQ plates. In the original analysis: Filtering differed because ImmunoSEQ produced junction-only sequences that carried no quality scores. Measured with immunoSEQ multiplex PCR; TCRdb has only the in-frame clones, and not every one. D and trimming were read from the DNA, whereas the V and J calls and clone size are those reported in that table. The sample lists approximately 500,000 clones, 79% seen once, with 10% to 15% in the top ten.

This TCR was sampled from a woman in her 40s in good health. Some clones in this sample may be carry-over from other donors' samples. V is TRBV28 and J is TRBJ2-5, with 10 nucleotides matching TRBD2. Sequenced input: PBMCs. The DNA of the CDR3 is TGTGCCAGGGGACTAGCGTACCAAAAAGAGACCCAGTACTTC. Translating gives CARGLAYQKETQYF. The full variable domain, in which reference TRBV28 and TRBJ2-5 provide the parts outside the CDR3, is DVKVTQSSRYLVKRTGEKVFLECVQDMDHENMFWYRQDPGLGLRLIYFSYDVKMKEKGDIPEGYSVSREKKERFSLILESASTNQTSMYLCARGLAYQKETQYFGPGTRLLVL.